The sequence of this TCR beta chain was determined in a study of T cells after yellow fever vaccination. One entry per CDR3 protein, called by TCRdb with MiXCR from the 5' RACE reads. The sample has 230,000 or so distinct CDR3 sequences, more than 3.5% seen once. General study points: The secondary T-cell response peaked on day 5, not day 15, but was weaker. After the booster, 96% of CD4 and roughly nine tenths of CD8 primary-response clones were re-detected.

This clonotype was seen a handful of times. Its antigen is unidentified. The junction departs from the called germline gene at one end, perhaps through a read error. This specimen was PBMCs, taken 15 days after the yellow fever booster vaccination. The origin of this receptor is a man aged 18 to 35 who received the YFV17D yellow fever vaccine.

The CDR3 DNA reads TGCAGTGCTAGAGCGGGACAGGGGGCCCGGCGCGACTTC. Its protein is CSARAGQGARRDF. The V call is TRBV20-1, the J call TRBJ2-5; 12 bases are shared with TRBD1. There are 13 residues in the CDR3. Germline V CDR1 and CDR2: DFQATT, SNEGSKA (reference sequence).